By sample fraction, the clone carrying this TCR beta chain is medium-sized (0.01 to 0.1%). The data stem from a study of immune reconstitution after stem cell transplant in scleroderma. TCRdb re-analysed the RT-PCR reads in MiXCR, keeping a single row per CDR3 protein. This repertoire shows just over 3,500 distinct CDR3 sequences, roughly 6.4% found once; its top ten account for 15% to 19%. V was pared by 0 bases and J by 3 bases, with 15 bases between. Germline V lookup: CDR1 MNHEY, CDR2 SVGAGI. The CDR3 runs to 16 residues. The chain combines TRBV6-5 with TRBJ2-7; the D gene is possibly TRBD2 (7 bases). The sequence was obtained from a female donor with systemic sclerosis. The sample was gathered before or after autologous hematopoietic stem cell transplantation (not recorded which). The CDR3, as DNA: TGTGCCAGCAGTTACTCGGGGGGGCCAGGGCTCTACGAGCAGTACTTC. Amino acid sequence: CASSYSGGPGLYEQYF.